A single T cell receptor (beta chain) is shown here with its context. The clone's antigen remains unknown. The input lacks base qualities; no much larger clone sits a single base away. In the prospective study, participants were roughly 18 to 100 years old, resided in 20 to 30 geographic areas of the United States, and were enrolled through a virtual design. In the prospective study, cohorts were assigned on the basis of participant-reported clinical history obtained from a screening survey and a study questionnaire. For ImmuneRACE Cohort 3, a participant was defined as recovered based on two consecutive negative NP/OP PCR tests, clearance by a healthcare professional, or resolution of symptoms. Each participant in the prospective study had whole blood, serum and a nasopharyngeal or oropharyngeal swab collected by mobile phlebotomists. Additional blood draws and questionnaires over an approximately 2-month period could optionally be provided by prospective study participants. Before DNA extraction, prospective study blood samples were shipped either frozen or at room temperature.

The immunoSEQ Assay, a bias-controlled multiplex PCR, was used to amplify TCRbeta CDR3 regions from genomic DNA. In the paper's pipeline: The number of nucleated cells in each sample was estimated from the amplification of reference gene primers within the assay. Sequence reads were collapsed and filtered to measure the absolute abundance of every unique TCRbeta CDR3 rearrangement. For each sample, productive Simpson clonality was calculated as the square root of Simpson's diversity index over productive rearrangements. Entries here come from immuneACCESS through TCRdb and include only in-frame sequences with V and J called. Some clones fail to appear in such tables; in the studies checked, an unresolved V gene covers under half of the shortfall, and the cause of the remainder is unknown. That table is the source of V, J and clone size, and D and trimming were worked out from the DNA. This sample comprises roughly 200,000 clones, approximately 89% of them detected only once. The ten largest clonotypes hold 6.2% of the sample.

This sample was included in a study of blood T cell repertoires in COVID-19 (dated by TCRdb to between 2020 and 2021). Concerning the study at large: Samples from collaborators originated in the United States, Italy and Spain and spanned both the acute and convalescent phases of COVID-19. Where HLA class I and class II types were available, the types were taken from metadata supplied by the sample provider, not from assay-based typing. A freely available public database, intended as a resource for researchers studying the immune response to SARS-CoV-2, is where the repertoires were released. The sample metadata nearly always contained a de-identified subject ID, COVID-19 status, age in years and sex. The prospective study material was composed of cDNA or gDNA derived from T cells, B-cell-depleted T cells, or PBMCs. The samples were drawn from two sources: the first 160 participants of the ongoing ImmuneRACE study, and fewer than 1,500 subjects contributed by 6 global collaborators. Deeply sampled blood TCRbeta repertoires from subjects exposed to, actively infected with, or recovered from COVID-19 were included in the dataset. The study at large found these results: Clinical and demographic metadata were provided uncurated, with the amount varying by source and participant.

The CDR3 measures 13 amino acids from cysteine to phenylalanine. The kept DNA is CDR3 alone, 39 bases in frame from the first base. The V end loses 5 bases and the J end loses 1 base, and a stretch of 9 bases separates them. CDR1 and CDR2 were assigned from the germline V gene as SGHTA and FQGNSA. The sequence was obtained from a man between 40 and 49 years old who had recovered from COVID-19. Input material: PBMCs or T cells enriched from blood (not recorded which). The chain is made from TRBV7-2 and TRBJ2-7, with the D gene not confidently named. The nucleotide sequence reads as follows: TGTGCCAGCAGCGTTCATAGTTCCTACGAGCAGTACTTC. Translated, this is CASSVHSSYEQYF.